This T cell receptor beta chain was identified in a study of regulatory T cells in long-lasting Graves disease. The study's findings and limits: The TCR repertoire of persistent Graves' patients was less diverse than that of newly diagnosed ones.

This sample's time point: newly diagnosed GD, antithyroid drugs for less than 3 months. Making the TCR library involved RNA that had been extracted from PBMCs. This clonotype was detected ten times or more. Its antigen is as yet unknown. V lost 0 bases and J lost 5, with 13 bases in between. This CDR3 comprises 15 residues. Germline CDR1 LGHDT, CDR2 YNNKEL (reference sequence). iRepertoire HTBI primers and Arm-PCR of CDR3 regions built TCR beta libraries. Original processing methods: From all samples, identification returned over 11 TRBJ and about 60 TRBV segments. TCRdb analysed the multiplex PCR reads with MiXCR anew, one entry per CDR3 protein. The V and J calls and clone size are TCRdb's, not the authors'. The table shows approximately 400,000 distinct CDR3 sequences, with under 15% occurring only once. These data were also filed under a second study, of T cells in Graves' hyperthyroidism and ophthalmopathy. From that second work: HTBI primers were employed in a first-round RT-PCR of the TCR CDR3.

The sequenced sample was peripheral blood mononuclear cells (PBMCs), obtained at new diagnosis, from a patient treated with antithyroid drugs. The TCR originated in a woman aged 25 to 39 with Graves disease. The gene calls are TRBV3-1 and TRBJ1-1, with D tentatively TRBD1 (6 bases). Written as DNA, the CDR3 is TGTGCCAGCAGCCAAGATGGGGGCCAGTTAACTGAAGCTTTCTTT. It encodes CASSQDGGQLTEAFF.